This TCR beta chain was retrieved from a study of PD-L1 blockade in urothelial cancer. Study-level information: Counts from blood samples showed a median of around 150,000 T cells.

Profiling relied on immunoSEQ multiplex PCR, and the TCRdb table lists in-frame clones only, not all of them. The sample holds more than 65,000 clones, about nine tenths seen once. The length of the CDR3 is 19 residues. Losses at the gene ends were 4 bases for V and 4 bases for J; bases not matched to a gene: 15. CDR1 and CDR2 (germline): SGHRS, YFSETQ. Only one count was recorded for this clone. The receptor comes from a woman aged 65 to 85 with urothelial cancer. The sequencing here drew on PBMCs, taken around atezolizumab (anti-PD-L1) treatment. The V gene is TRBV5-1, the J gene TRBJ2-6; 9 bases match TRBD2. CDR3 coding DNA: TGCGCCAGCAGCCCGAGGGTAGCGGGAGAACTCTCGGGGGCCAACGTCCTGACTTTC. It is translated as CASSPRVAGELSGANVLTF.